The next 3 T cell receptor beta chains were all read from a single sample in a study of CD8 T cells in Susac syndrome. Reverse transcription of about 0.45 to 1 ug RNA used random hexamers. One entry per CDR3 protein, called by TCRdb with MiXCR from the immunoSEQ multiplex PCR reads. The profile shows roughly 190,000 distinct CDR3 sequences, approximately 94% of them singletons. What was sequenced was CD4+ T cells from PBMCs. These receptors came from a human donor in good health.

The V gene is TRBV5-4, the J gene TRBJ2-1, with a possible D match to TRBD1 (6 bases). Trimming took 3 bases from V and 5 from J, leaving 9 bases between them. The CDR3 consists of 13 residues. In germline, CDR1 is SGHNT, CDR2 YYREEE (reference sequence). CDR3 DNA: TGTGCCAGCAGCTATACAGGGAACAATGAGCAGTTCTTC. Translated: CASSYTGNNEQFF.

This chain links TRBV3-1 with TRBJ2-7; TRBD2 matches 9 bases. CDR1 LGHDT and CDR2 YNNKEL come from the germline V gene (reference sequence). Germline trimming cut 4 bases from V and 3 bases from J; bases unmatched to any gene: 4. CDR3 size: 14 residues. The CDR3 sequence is CASSRNSGSYEQYF. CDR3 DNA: TGTGCCAGCAGCCGCAATAGCGGGAGCTACGAGCAGTACTTC.

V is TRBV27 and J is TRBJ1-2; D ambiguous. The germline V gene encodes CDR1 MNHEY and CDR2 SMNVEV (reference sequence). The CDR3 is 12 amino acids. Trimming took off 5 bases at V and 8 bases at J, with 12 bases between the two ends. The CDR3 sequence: CASSPPRGGYTF. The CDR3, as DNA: TGTGCCAGCAGTCCCCCCCGAGGAGGCTACACCTTC.